This T cell receptor beta chain was recovered during a study of tumor and adjacent non-tumor tissue in lung cancer. Study context: Histology: about twelve adenocarcinoma, a couple of squamous cell carcinoma, 1 small cell lung cancer. Each sample yielded 3.9 million or so productive TCRbeta reads on average.

General observations from the study: TCR diversity was significantly greater in tumor than normal lung tissue. In normal lung, the top 100 clones were significantly more dominant than in tumor.

A modified ARM-PCR protocol with three rounds of nested PCR amplified TCRbeta. TCRdb passed the multiplex PCR reads through MiXCR, listing each CDR3 protein once. Here the sample spans approximately 79,000 distinct CDR3 sequences, 61% being singletons. This clonotype was detected only a few times. Its antigen remains unidentified. V was trimmed by 2 bases and J by 15 bases, leaving 16 bases between them. The germline CDR1 and CDR2 sequences are SGHRS and YFSETQ. This CDR3 contains 12 residues. The template was RNA from unsorted bulk tissue. V is TRBV5-1 and J is TRBJ2-3; D remains unclear. The sequenced sample consisted of lung tumor tissue. The clonotype comes from a man between 65 and 85 years old with non-small cell lung cancer. The CDR3 protein is CASSFDTDTHYF. The DNA for the CDR3 is TGCGCCAGCAGCTTCGACACAGATACACATTATTTT.